The 3 T cell receptor beta chains presented below share a single source sample, sequenced in a study of T-cell memory formation after mild COVID-19. One entry per CDR3 protein, called by TCRdb with MiXCR from the 5' RACE reads. This table holds 250,000 to 300,000 distinct CDR3 sequences, approximately 15% found once. Specimen: PBMCs or a T cell subset sorted from them (not recorded which). The receptors derive from a man younger than 30 who had mild COVID-19 (a few samples of this study predate the infection). Cell type and time point are not known.

CDR3 loop: CASSQGGIGYEQYF. CDR3 sequence (DNA): TGTGCCAGCAGCCAAGGGGGGATTGGGTACGAGCAGTACTTC. This sequence joins TRBV27 and TRBJ2-7; TRBD1 or TRBD2 may be the D gene (6 bases each). The CDR3 spans 14 residues. Deletions cut 6 bases from V and 4 bases from J, with 16 bases between. Per the germline V gene, CDR1 is MNHEY and CDR2 is SMNVEV (reference sequence).

The chain is built from TRBV7-9 and TRBJ2-3, with TRBD1 identical over 9 bases. J lost 1 base, V lost 4 bases, and 6 bases had no gene match. This CDR3 region has 16 residues. Germline-derived CDR1 and CDR2 are SEHNR and FQNEAQ (reference sequence). CDR3 protein: CASSSPRDRGTDTQYF. CDR3 DNA: TGTGCCAGCAGCTCACCCCGGGACAGGGGCACAGATACGCAGTATTTT.

The DNA for the CDR3 is TGCGCCAGCAGCCTCTCCCTCAATCAGCCCCAGCATTTT. Protein sequence: CASSLSLNQPQHF. V and J are TRBV5-1 and TRBJ1-5; D is unresolved. Germline V gene data show CDR1 as SGHRS and CDR2 as YFSETQ. Trimming pared 4 bases from V and 3 bases from J, leaving 8 bases between. This CDR3 is built from 13 residues. The whole variable domain, remainder taken from reference TRBV5-1 and TRBJ1-5, is KAGVTQTPRYLIKTRGQQVTLSCSPISGHRSVSWYQQTPGQGLQFLFEYFSETQRNKGNFPGRFSGRQFSNSRSEMNVSTLELGDSALYLCASSLSLNQPQHFGDGTRLSIL.